This passage covers 5 T cell receptor beta chains from one sample sequenced in a study of T cells in localized non-small cell lung cancer (dated by TCRdb to the early 2020s). The library came from the immunoSEQ multiplex PCR assay. The table was pulled from immuneACCESS by TCRdb, which kept in-frame rearrangements only. Such tables lose some clones; where checked, under half of the loss comes from unresolved V genes, and the rest has no known cause. This sample gives under 40,000 clones in total; 86% of them show up just once. The top ten hold 4% to 4.5% of the sample. The input for sequencing was peripheral blood, taken before any cancer treatment. These receptors originate from a male donor at least 60 years old with stage III lung adenocarcinoma.

V gene TRBV6-1 combines with J gene TRBJ2-7; 7 nucleotides align to TRBD1. The CDR3 has 17 residues. CDR1 is MNHNS and CDR2 is SASEGT in the germline V gene. Trimming removed 4 bases from V and 0 bases from J; junction bases left unmatched: 12. CDR3 coding DNA: TGTGCCAGCAGTGGACAAGGGGGCGCTAAAAGCTCCTACGAGCAGTACTTC. It yields the protein CASSGQGGAKSSYEQYF.

The rearrangement joins TRBV18 to TRBJ2-3, with 7 positions matching TRBD1. The J segment lost 3 bases and the V segment lost 4 bases, leaving 7 bases of the junction unmatched. The CDR3 is 15 residues long. Per germline, CDR1 KGHSH and CDR2 LQKENI. This chain's CDR3 is CASSLTGVGTDTQYF. As DNA, the CDR3 is TGTGCCAGCTCACTTACAGGGGTAGGAACAGATACGCAGTATTTT.

This sequence joins TRBV7-8 and TRBJ1-4; weak D call: TRBD1 (5 bases). This CDR3 spans 14 amino acids. Germline lookup yields CDR1 SGHVS and CDR2 FQNEAQ. Trimming stripped 5 bases from V and 3 bases from J, with 10 bases between. CDR3 protein: CASSRPGPNEKLFF. The CDR3 coding sequence is TGTGCCAGCAGCCGTCCGGGACCTAATGAAAAACTGTTTTTT.

J is TRBJ2-7 and V is TRBV6-5; no clear D. Germline V gives CDR1 MNHEY, CDR2 SVGAGI. There are 16 residues in the CDR3. V lost 0 bases and J lost 2, with 14 bases in between. The CDR3 DNA sequence: TGTGCCAGCAGTTACTCGTCAAGGAGTTTCACCTACGAGCAGTACTTC. Protein product: CASSYSSRSFTYEQYF.

This clone has a single count. CDR3 residues: CASTNPLAGVVYEQFF. CDR3 sequence (DNA): TGTGCCAGCACCAATCCTCTAGCGGGAGTTGTATATGAGCAGTTCTTC. The rearrangement links TRBV10-3 to TRBJ2-1, with TRBD2 matching 10 bases. The CDR3 loop spans 16 amino acids. With V trimmed by 10 bases and J by 8 bases, 17 bases remained unmatched. CDR1 is ENHRY and CDR2 is SYGVKD in the germline V gene.